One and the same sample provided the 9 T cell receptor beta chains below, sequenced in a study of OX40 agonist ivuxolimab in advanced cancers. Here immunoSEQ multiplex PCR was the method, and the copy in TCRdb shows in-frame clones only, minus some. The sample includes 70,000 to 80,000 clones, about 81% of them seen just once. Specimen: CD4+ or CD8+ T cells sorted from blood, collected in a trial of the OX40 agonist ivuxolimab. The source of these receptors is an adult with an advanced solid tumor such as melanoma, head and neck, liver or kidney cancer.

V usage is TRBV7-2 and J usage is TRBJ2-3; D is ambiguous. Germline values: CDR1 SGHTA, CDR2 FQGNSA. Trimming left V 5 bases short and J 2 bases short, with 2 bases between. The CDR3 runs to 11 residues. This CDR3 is CASSNTDTQYF. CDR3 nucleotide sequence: TGTGCCAGCAGCAACACAGATACGCAGTATTTT.

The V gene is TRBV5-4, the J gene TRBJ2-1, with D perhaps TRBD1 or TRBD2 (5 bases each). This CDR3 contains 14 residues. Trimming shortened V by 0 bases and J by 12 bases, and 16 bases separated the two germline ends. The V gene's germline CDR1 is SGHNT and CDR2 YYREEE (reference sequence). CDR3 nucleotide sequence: TGTGCCAGCAGCTTGGCGGGACCGATCCGTGCGCAGTTCTTC. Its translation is CASSLAGPIRAQFF.

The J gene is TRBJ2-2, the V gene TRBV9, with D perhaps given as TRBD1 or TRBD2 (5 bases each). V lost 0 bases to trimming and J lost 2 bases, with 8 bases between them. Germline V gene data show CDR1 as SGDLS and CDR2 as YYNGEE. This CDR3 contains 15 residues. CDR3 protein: CASSVVRGNTGELFF. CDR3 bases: TGTGCCAGCAGCGTAGTTCGGGGCAACACCGGGGAGCTGTTTTTT.

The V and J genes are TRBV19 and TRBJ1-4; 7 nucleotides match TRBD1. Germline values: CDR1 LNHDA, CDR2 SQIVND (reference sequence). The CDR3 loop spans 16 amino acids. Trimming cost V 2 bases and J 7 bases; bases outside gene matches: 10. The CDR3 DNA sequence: TGTGCCAGTAGTATAACGAAGGGACAGCTTGGTGAAAAACTGTTTTTT. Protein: CASSITKGQLGEKLFF. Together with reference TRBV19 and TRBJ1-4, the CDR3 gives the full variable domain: DGGITQSPKYLFRKEGQNVTLSCEQNLNHDAMYWYRQDPGQGLRLIYYSQIVNDFQKGDIAEGYSVSREKKESFPLTVTSAQKNPTAFYLCASSITKGQLGEKLFFGSGTQLSVL.

CDR3 in amino acids: CAWSVVGGRNTEAFF. The CDR3 nucleotides read TGTGCCTGGAGTGTCGTTGGGGGGCGGAACACTGAAGCTTTCTTT. The chain combines TRBV30 with TRBJ1-1, with D possibly matching TRBD1 (6 bases). V lost 0 bases and J 1 base, leaving 12 bases between the germline ends. Looked up from germline, CDR1 is GTSNPN and CDR2 is SVGIG (reference sequence). The CDR3 covers 15 residues.

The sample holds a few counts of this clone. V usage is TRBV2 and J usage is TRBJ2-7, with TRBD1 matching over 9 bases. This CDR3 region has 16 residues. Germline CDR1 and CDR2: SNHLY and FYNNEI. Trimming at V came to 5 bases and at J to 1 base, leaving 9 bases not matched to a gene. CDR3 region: CASSISGTGLSYEQYF. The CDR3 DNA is TGTGCCAGCAGTATCAGTGGGACAGGGCTATCCTACGAGCAGTACTTC. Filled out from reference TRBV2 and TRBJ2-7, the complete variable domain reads EPEVTQTPSHQVTQMGQEVILRCVPISNHLYFYWYRQILGQKVEFLVSFYNNEISEKSEIFDDQFSVERPDGSNFTLKIRSTKLEDSAMYFCASSISGTGLSYEQYFGPGTRLTVT.

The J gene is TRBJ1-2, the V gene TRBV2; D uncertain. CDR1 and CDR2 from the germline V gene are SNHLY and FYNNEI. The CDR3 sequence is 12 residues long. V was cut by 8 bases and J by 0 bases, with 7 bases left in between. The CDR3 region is CASHVSNYGYTF. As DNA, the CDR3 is TGTGCCAGCCATGTTTCTAACTATGGCTACACCTTC.

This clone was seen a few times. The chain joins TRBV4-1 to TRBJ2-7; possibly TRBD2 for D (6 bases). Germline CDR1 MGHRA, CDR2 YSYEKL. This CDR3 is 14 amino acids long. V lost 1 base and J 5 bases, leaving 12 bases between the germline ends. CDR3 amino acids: CASSQVGRVHEQYF. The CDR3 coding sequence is TGCGCCAGCAGCCAAGTCGGGAGAGTCCACGAGCAGTACTTC.

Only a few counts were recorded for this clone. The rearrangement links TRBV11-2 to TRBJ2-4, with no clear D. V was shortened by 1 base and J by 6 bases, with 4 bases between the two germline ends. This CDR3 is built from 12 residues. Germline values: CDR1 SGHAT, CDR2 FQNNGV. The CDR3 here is CASSLGGNIQYF. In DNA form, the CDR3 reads TGTGCCAGCAGCTTAGGCGGAAACATTCAGTACTTC.